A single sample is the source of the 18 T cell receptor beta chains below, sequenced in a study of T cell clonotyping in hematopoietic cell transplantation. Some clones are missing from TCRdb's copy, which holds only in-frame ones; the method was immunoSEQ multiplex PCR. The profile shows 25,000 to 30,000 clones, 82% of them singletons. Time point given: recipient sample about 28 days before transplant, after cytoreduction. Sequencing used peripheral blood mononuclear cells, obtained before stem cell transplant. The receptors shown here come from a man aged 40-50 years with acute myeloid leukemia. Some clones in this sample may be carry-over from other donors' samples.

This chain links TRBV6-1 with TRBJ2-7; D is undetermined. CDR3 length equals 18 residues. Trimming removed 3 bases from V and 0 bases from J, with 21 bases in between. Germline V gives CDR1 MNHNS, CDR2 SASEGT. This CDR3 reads CASSDLPLPPPSSYEQYF. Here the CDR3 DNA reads TGTGCCAGCAGTGACCTCCCCCTACCACCCCCGAGCTCCTACGAGCAGTACTTC.

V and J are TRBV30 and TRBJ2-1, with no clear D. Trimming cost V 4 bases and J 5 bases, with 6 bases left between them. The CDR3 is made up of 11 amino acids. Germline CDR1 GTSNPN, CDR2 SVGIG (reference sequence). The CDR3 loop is CAWTGNNEQFF. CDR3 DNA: TGTGCCTGGACGGGTAACAATGAGCAGTTCTTC. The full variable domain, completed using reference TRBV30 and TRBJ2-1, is SQTIHQWPATLVQPVGSPLSLECTVEGTSNPNLYWYRQAAGRGLQLLFYSVGIGQISSEVPQNLSASRPQDRQFILSSKKLLLSDSGFYLCAWTGNNEQFFGPGTRLTVL.

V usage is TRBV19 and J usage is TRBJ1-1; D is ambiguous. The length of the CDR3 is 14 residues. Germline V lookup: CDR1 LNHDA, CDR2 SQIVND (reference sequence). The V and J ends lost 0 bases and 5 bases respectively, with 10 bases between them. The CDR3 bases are TGTGCCAGTAGTATAGATTCGCCTGGGACTGAAGCTTTCTTT. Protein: CASSIDSPGTEAFF.

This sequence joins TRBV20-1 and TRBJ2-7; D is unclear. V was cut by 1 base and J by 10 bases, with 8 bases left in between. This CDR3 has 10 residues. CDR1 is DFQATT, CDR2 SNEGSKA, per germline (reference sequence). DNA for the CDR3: TGCAGTGCTAGAGGCACAGTACAGTACTTC. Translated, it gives CSARGTVQYF.

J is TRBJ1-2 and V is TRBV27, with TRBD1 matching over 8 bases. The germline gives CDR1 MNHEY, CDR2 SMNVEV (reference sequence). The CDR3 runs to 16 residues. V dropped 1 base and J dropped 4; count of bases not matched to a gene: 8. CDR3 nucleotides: TGTGCCAGCAGTTTATTGGGGTCGGGACAGGTCTATGGCTACACCTTC. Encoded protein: CASSLLGSGQVYGYTF.

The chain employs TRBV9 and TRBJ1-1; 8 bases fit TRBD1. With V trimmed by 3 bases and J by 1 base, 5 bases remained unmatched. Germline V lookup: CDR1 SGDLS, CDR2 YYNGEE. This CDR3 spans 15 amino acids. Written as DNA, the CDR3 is TGTGCCAGCAGCGCTACAGGGGGAGCGAACACTGAAGCTTTCTTT. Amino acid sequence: CASSATGGANTEAFF.

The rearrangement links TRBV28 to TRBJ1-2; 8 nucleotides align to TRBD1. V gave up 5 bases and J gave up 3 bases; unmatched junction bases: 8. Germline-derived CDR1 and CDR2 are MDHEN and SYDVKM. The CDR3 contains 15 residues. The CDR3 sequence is CASSPIEQGDYGYTF. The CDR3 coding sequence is TGTGCCAGCAGTCCGATTGAACAGGGGGACTATGGCTACACCTTC.

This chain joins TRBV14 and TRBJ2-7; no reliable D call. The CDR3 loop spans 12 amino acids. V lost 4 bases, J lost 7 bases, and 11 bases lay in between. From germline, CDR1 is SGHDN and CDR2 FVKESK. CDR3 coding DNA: TGTGCCAGCAGCCTTACGATCGGGGAGCAGTACTTC. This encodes CASSLTIGEQYF.

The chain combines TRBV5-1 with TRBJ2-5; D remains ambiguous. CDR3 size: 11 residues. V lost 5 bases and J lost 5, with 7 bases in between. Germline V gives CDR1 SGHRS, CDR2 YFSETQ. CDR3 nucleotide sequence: TGCGCCAGCAGAATAGAGGAGACCCAGTACTTC. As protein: CASRIEETQYF.

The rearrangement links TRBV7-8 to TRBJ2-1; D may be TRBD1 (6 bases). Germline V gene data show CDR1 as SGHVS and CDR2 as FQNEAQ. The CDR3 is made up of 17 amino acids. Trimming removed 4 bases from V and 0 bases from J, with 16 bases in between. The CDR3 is CASSSHWDISSYNEQFF. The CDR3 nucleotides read TGTGCCAGCAGCTCACACTGGGACATTAGCTCCTACAATGAGCAGTTCTTC. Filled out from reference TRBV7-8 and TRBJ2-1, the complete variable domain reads GAGVSQSPRYKVAKRGQDVALRCDPISGHVSLFWYQQALGQGPEFLTYFQNEAQLDKSGLPSDRFFAERPEGSVSTLKIQRTQQEDSAVYLCASSSHWDISSYNEQFFGPGTRLTVL.

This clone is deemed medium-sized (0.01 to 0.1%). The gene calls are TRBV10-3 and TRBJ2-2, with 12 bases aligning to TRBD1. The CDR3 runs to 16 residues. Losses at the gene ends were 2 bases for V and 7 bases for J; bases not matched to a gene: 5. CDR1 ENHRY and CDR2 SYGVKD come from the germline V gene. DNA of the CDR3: TGTGCCATCAGTGAGCCGGGACAGGGGGCCAGCGGGGAGCTGTTTTTT. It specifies CAISEPGQGASGELFF.

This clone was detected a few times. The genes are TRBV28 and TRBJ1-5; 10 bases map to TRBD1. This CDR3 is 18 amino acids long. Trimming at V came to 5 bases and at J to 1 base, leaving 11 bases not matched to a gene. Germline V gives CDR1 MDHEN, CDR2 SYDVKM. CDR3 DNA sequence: TGTGCCAGCAGTGCCCTAGACAGGGGGCGTCTGAGCAATCAGCCCCAGCATTTT. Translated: CASSALDRGRLSNQPQHF. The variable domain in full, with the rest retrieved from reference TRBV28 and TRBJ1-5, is DVKVTQSSRYLVKRTGEKVFLECVQDMDHENMFWYRQDPGLGLRLIYFSYDVKMKEKGDIPEGYSVSREKKERFSLILESASTNQTSMYLCASSALDRGRLSNQPQHFGDGTRLSIL.

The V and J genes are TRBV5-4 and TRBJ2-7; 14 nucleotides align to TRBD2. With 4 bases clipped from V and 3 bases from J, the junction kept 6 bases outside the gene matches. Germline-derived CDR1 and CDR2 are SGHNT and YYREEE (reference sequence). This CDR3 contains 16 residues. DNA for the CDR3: TGTGCCAGCAGCATTGGCGGGACTAGCGGGAGCTACGAGCAGTACTTC. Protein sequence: CASSIGGTSGSYEQYF.

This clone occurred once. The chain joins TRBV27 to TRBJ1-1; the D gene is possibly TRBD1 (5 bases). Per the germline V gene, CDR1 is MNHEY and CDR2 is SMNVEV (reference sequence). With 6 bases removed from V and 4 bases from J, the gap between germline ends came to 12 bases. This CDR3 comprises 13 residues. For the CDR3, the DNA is TGTGCCAGCAGCCTCAGGGCGGTCACTGAAGCTTTCTTT. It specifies CASSLRAVTEAFF.

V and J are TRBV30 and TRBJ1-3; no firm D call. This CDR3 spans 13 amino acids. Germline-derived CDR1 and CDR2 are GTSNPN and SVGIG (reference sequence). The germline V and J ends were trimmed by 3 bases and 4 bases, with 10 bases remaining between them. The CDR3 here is CAWSASMGNTIYF. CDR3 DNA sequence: TGTGCCTGGAGCGCATCGATGGGAAACACCATATATTTT.

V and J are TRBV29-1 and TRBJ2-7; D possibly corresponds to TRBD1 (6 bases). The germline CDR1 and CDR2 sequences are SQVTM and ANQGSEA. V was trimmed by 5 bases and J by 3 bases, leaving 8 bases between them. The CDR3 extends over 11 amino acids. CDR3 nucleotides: TGCAGCGTTCAACAGGGCTACGAGCAGTACTTC. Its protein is CSVQQGYEQYF.

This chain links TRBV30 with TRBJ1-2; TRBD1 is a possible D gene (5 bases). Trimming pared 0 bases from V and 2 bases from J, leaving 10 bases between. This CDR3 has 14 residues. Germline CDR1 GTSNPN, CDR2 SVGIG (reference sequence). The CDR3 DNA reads TGTGCCTGGAGTGTCCAGGGTAGGAACTATGGCTACACCTTC. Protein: CAWSVQGRNYGYTF.

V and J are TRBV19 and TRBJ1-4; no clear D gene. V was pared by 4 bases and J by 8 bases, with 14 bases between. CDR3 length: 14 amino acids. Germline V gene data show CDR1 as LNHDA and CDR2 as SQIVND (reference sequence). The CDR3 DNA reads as TGTGCCAGTAGTACCTGGGAAGAGAGGGAAAAACTGTTTTTT. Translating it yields CASSTWEEREKLFF.